This record concerns one T cell receptor beta chain sequence. The data derive from a study of blood T cell repertoires in COVID-19. Study-wide background: The analysed material was cDNA or gDNA that came from T cells, B-cell-depleted T cells, or PBMCs.

Unmatched junction bases numbered 9, after V lost 5 bases and J lost 8 bases. The CDR3 runs 14 residues. The germline gives CDR1 MNHEY, CDR2 SVGAGI. Only in-frame clones appear in the TCRdb table, and some are missing; sequencing was by immunoSEQ multiplex PCR. This sample carries 150,000 or so clones, about 90% of them seen once, and the ten largest clones take about 5.7%. This chain joins TRBV6-5 and TRBJ2-1; TRBD2 agrees at 7 bases. The sequencing sample was made of peripheral blood. The clonotype was recovered from a man of 80 years or more with acute or convalescent COVID-19. CDR3 bases: TGTGCCAGCAGTCCGGGACTACGGTCCGATGAGCAGTTCTTC. As protein: CASSPGLRSDEQFF.